Listed below are T cell receptor beta chains from one sample, sequenced in a study of T-cell reconstitution after alpha-beta-depleted transplantation in children. TCRdb recomputed calls from the PCR reads with MiXCR, one row per CDR3 protein. Seen here are approximately 190,000 distinct CDR3 sequences, approximately 8% observed once, and the top ten hold about a third. The sequencing here drew on PBMCs, mostly from graft donor cells, taken 360 days after TCRalphabeta/CD19-depleted stem cell transplant. The receptors were sampled from a male patient between 2 and 15 years old who had a stem cell transplant for acute myeloid leukemia, so the T cells may come from the graft donor. Both conserved end residues are part of each CDR3. The D gene is left open where the match is weak. Rows give clone size only sometimes, using once, few, many, or a class for an expanded clone.

V gene,CDR3 length,J gene,D gene,clone size,CDR3 DNA,CDR3 protein
TRBV6-1,14,TRBJ1-6,TRBD1,few,TGTGCCAGCAGGAACGGACAGGGAACTTCACCCCTCCACTTT,CASRNGQGTSPLHF
TRBV5-1,14,TRBJ1-1,TRBD1,few,TGCGCCAGCAGCTTGGGGGACAGGGCTACTGAAGCTTTCTTT,CASSLGDRATEAFF
TRBV12-3/TRBV12-4,18,TRBJ2-2,.,few,TGTGCCAGCAGTTTACCGCCGTGGACCAAGTCAGGTACCGGGGAGCTGTTTTTT,CASSLPPWTKSGTGELFF
TRBV19,14,TRBJ2-1,.,few,TGTGCCAGTAGTCCAATTCTAGCGCAGAATGAGCAGTTCTTC,CASSPILAQNEQFF
TRBV10-3,15,TRBJ1-1,TRBD1,many,TGTGCCATCAATGGACAGGGCCGGATGAACACTGAAGCTTTCTTT,CAINGQGRMNTEAFF
TRBV18,16,TRBJ2-5,.,.,TGTGCCAGCTCACCAACGGTCGGGACAAACCAAGAGACCCAGTACTTC,CASSPTVGTNQETQYF
TRBV12-3/TRBV12-4,15,TRBJ2-1,TRBD2,many,TGTGCCAGCAGCCCCCGTAGCGGGAGCCGTGATGAGCAGTTCTTC,CASSPRSGSRDEQFF
TRBV6-5,16,TRBJ1-4,TRBD1,many,TGTGCCAGCACCCGCGGGGGGGACAGGGGGCTCGGAAAACTGTTTTTT,CASTRGGDRGLGKLFF
TRBV24-1,13,TRBJ2-1,.,.,TGTGCCACCAGTGATTTAGCAGGGGGGGAGCAGTTCTTC,CATSDLAGGEQFF
TRBV20-1,12,TRBJ2-1,.,many,TGCAGCCGACTAGGGTCCTACAATGAGCAGTTCTTC,CSRLGSYNEQFF
TRBV25-1,15,TRBJ2-7,TRBD1,many,TGTGCCAGCAGTGAATATGCCAGGGGGCCGTACGAGCAGTACTTC,CASSEYARGPYEQYF
TRBV12-3/TRBV12-4,14,TRBJ1-4,TRBD1,.,TGTGCCAGCAGACCGACTCGACAGGGGGAAAAACTGTTTTTT,CASRPTRQGEKLFF
TRBV7-2,13,TRBJ2-3,TRBD1,.,TGTGCCAGCAGCTTTACAGGGGGCGATACGCAGTATTTT,CASSFTGGDTQYF
TRBV29-1,11,TRBJ2-7,.,.,TGCACCGCCGGGGACCAGGGCGAGCAGTACTTC,CTAGDQGEQYF
TRBV5-1,13,TRBJ2-5,TRBD2,few,TGCGCCAGCACACTAGCGGGGTCAGTGACCCAGTACTTC,CASTLAGSVTQYF
TRBV28,18,TRBJ2-1,TRBD1,.,TGTGCCAGCAGTATACCCCCCGGGACAGAGAACTCCTACAATGAGCAGTTCTTC,CASSIPPGTENSYNEQFF
TRBV5-1,15,TRBJ2-5,TRBD1,few,TGCGCCAGCAGCTTGGGACAGGGGGCCGGAGAGACCCAGTACTTC,CASSLGQGAGETQYF
TRBV27,14,TRBJ2-7,TRBD2,many,TGTGCCAGCAGTTCCCGAGTAGCGGGGTACGAGCAGTACTTC,CASSSRVAGYEQYF
TRBV20-1,14,TRBJ2-3,.,.,TGCAGTGCTAGCGGGAGCGGCATGGCAGATACGCAGTATTTT,CSASGSGMADTQYF
TRBV5-6,14,TRBJ2-1,TRBD2,few,TGTGCCAGCAGCCCGGGACTAGCGGGAGCTGAGCAGTTCTTC,CASSPGLAGAEQFF
TRBV29-1,15,TRBJ2-3,.,many,TGCAGCGTTGATGTAGAGTATCCTAGCACAGATACGCAGTATTTT,CSVDVEYPSTDTQYF
TRBV7-6,16,TRBJ1-1,.,many,TGTGCCAGCAGCTTAGTCCCCCGGGGGGCGAGGACTGAAGCTTTCTTT,CASSLVPRGARTEAFF
TRBV5-1,13,TRBJ2-5,TRBD1,.,TGCGCCAGCAGCTTGAACAGGGGAAAGACCCAGTACTTC,CASSLNRGKTQYF
TRBV10-3,11,TRBJ2-2,.,.,TGTGCCACCCAGTTTGAGGGGGAGCTGTTTTTT,CATQFEGELFF
TRBV5-1,15,TRBJ2-1,.,few,TGCGCCACCACCCGGGGATCCCATACAAACAATGAGCAGTTCTTC,CATTRGSHTNNEQFF